These 8 T cell receptor beta chains share one sample of origin, sequenced in a study of T cells in Graves' hyperthyroidism and ophthalmopathy (dated by TCRdb to the late 2010s). Libraries were prepared through multiplex PCR. Instrument used: Illumina HiSeq 2000. The TCR beta CDR3 regions were amplified from RNA transcripts. A first-round RT-PCR of the TCR CDR3 used the HTBI primer set with the Qiagen OneStep RT-PCR kit. TCRdb reprocessing: public reads trimmed at Q25 with fastp, clones called with MiXCR, in-frame beta chains kept. Merged by CDR3 protein, the rows form single entries marked with the most common genes and DNA. Across this sample there are over 700,000 distinct CDR3 sequences, with roughly 37% seen only once. 7.5% to 9.5% of the sample goes to the ten largest clones. Sample: blood. These receptors were collected from a man younger than 35 with Graves' hyperthyroidism.

The V call is TRBV25-1, the J call TRBJ2-7; TRBD2 aligns across 9 bases. The CDR3 contains 15 residues. Germline loops: CDR1 MGHDK, CDR2 SYGVNS. V shed 8 bases and J 0 bases; nucleotides not matched to a gene: 8. CDR3 sequence reads: CASSPPGLASYEQYF. CDR3 in DNA: TGTGCCAGCTCCCCACCGGGACTAGCCTCCTACGAGCAGTACTTC.

V and J are TRBV2 and TRBJ2-5; a weak D match, TRBD2 (6 bases). There are 13 residues in the CDR3. Per germline, CDR1 SNHLY and CDR2 FYNNEI. CDR3 nucleotide sequence: TGTGCTACCGCGGGACCGAGTGAAGAGACCCAGTACTTC. Translation: CATAGPSEETQYF.

The genes are TRBV29-1 and TRBJ2-1; weak D call: TRBD2 (7 bases). Trimming left V 5 bases short and J 8 bases short, with 13 bases between. Germline loops: CDR1 SQVTM, CDR2 ANQGSEA. The CDR3 contains 12 residues. DNA for the CDR3: TGCAGCGTTCGACCGGGGGGCGATGAGCAGTTCTTC. Its translation: CSVRPGGDEQFF.

This clonotype has at least ten counts. This chain connects TRBV2 to TRBJ1-5, with a weak D call TRBD1 (6 bases). The length of the CDR3 is 14 residues. V lost 1 base, J lost 3 bases, and 7 bases lay in between. The V gene's germline CDR1 is SNHLY and CDR2 FYNNEI. The CDR3 here is CASSEGTVNQPQHF. DNA of the CDR3: TGTGCCAGCAGTGAAGGGACAGTCAATCAGCCCCAGCATTTT.

Details on this clonotype: A single base separates this from a much larger clone, so it may be a read error. The chain combines TRBV9 with TRBJ1-1; TRBD1 matches at 11 bases. With V trimmed by 4 bases and J by 4 bases, 9 bases remained unmatched. The CDR3 is 16 residues long. The germline V gene has CDR1 SGDLS and CDR2 YYNGEE. CDR3 residues: CASSPGTGGLTTEAFF. CDR3 coding DNA: TGTGCCAGCAGCCCCGGGACAGGGGGATTGACCACTGAAGCTTTCTTT.

The rearrangement joins TRBV19 to TRBJ1-5; 7 nucleotides match TRBD1. This CDR3 region has 15 residues. The junction had 12 bases not matched to a gene; V was cut back by 9 bases and J by 4 bases. Germline values: CDR1 LNHDA, CDR2 SQIVND (reference sequence). Here the CDR3 reads CASSFRQGQNQPQHF. DNA of the CDR3: TGTGCCAGCAGTTTCCGACAGGGTCAGAATCAGCCCCAGCATTTT. Full variable domain (missing parts from reference TRBV19 and TRBJ1-5): DGGITQSPKYLFRKEGQNVTLSCEQNLNHDAMYWYRQDPGQGLRLIYYSQIVNDFQKGDIAEGYSVSREKKESFPLTVTSAQKNPTAFYLCASSFRQGQNQPQHFGDGTRLSIL.

The V and J genes are TRBV7-8 and TRBJ1-1; D is possibly TRBD1 (5 bases). Looked up from germline, CDR1 is SGHVS and CDR2 is FQNEAQ. V was pared by 4 bases and J by 3 bases, with 12 bases between. The CDR3 spans 14 residues. The CDR3 nucleotides are TGTGCCAGCAGCTCCCGGGGGGTGGACACTGAAGCTTTCTTT. It encodes CASSSRGVDTEAFF.

The chain employs TRBV9 and TRBJ2-2; D perhaps matches TRBD1 (5 bases). V lost 3 bases, J lost 1 base, and 13 bases lay in between. Germline CDR1 SGDLS, CDR2 YYNGEE. The length of the CDR3 is 16 residues. The CDR3 DNA reads TGTGCCAGCAGCGCCCCAGGGCGACTGAACACCGGGGAGCTGTTTTTT. It translates to CASSAPGRLNTGELFF.